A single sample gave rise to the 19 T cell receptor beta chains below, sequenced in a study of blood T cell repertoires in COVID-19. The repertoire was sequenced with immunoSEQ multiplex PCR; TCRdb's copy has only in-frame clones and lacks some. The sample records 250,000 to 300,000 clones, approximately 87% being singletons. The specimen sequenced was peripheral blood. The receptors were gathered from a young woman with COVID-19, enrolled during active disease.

CDR3 DNA: TGTGCCAGTAAGCGGACTACCCCCGAAGGTACGCAGTATTTT. It is translated as CASKRTTPEGTQYF. This chain uses TRBV19 with TRBJ2-3, with D perhaps TRBD2 (6 bases). This CDR3 has 14 residues. Germline lookup yields CDR1 LNHDA and CDR2 SQIVND (reference sequence). The V and J ends lost 7 bases and 8 bases respectively, with 19 bases between them. Complete variable domain (other parts from reference TRBV19 and TRBJ2-3): DGGITQSPKYLFRKEGQNVTLSCEQNLNHDAMYWYRQDPGQGLRLIYYSQIVNDFQKGDIAEGYSVSREKKESFPLTVTSAQKNPTAFYLCASKRTTPEGTQYFGPGTRLTVL.

CDR3 amino acids: CASSWTRQGVNEQFF. The CDR3 bases are TGCGCCAGCAGCTGGACGCGGCAGGGGGTCAATGAGCAGTTCTTC. This chain links TRBV5-1 with TRBJ2-1; TRBD1 agrees at 7 bases. V lost 3 bases, J lost 6 bases, and 9 bases stayed unmatched. CDR1 and CDR2 from the germline V gene are SGHRS and YFSETQ. The CDR3 runs 15 residues.

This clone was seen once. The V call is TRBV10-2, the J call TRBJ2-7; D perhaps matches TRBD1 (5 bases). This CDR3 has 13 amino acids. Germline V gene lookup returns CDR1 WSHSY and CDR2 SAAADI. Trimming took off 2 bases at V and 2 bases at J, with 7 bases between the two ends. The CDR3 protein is CASSEAGTYEQYF. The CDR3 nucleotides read TGCGCCAGCAGTGAGGCAGGGACCTACGAGCAGTACTTC.

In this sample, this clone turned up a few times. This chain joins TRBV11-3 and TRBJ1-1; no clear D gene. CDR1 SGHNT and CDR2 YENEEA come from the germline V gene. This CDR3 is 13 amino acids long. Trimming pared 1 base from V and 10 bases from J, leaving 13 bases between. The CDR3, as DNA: TGTGCCAGCAGCTTAGGTGTCGGGAAGGTAGCTTTCTTT. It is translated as CASSLGVGKVAFF.

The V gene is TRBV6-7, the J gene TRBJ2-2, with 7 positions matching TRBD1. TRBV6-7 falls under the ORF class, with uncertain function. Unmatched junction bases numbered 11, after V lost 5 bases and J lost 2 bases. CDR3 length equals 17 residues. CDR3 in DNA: TGTGCCAGCAGTCACCTCGCCGGACAGGCAAACACCGGGGAGCTGTTTTTT. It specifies CASSHLAGQANTGELFF.

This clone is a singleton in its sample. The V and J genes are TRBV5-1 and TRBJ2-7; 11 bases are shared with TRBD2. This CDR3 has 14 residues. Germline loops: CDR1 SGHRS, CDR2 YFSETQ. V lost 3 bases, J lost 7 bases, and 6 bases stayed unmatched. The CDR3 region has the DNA TGCGCCAGCAGCTATAGCGGGGGGGCGTGGGAGCAGTACTTC. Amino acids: CASSYSGGAWEQYF.

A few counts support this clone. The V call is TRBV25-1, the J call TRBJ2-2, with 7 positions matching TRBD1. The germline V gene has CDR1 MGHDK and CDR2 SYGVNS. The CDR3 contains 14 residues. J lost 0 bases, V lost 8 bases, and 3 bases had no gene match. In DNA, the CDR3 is TGTGCCAGCTTAGGACAGGCGAACACCGGGGAGCTGTTTTTT. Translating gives CASLGQANTGELFF.

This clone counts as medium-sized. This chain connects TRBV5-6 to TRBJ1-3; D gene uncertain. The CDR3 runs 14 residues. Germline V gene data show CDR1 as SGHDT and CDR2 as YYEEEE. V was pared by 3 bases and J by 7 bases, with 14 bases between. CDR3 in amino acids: CASSSRDNRNTIYF. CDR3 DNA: TGTGCCAGCAGCTCCCGTGATAATCGGAACACCATATATTTT.

This CDR3 is CASSMAGRAMYTGSSYNEQFF. In DNA form, the CDR3 reads TGTGCCAGCAGTATGGCCGGGAGGGCAATGTACACGGGAAGCTCCTACAATGAGCAGTTCTTC. The chain is built from TRBV28 and TRBJ2-1; 8 nucleotides align to TRBD2. Trimming removed 5 bases from V and 0 bases from J; junction bases left unmatched: 21. This CDR3 has 21 amino acids. Germline lookup yields CDR1 MDHEN and CDR2 SYDVKM.

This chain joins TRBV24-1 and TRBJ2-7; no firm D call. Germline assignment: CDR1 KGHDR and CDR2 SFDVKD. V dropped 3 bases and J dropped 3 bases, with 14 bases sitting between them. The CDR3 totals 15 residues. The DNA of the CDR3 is TGTGCCACCAGTGATCCCCCCCGGGTCCTCTACGAGCAGTACTTC. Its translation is CATSDPPRVLYEQYF.

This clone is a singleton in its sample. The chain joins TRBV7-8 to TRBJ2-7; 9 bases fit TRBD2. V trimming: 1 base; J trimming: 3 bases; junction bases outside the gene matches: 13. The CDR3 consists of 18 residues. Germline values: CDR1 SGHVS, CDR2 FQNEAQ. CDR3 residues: CASSLEPHLLAGIYEQYF. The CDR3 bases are TGTGCCAGCAGCTTAGAGCCCCACTTGCTAGCGGGGATCTACGAGCAGTACTTC.

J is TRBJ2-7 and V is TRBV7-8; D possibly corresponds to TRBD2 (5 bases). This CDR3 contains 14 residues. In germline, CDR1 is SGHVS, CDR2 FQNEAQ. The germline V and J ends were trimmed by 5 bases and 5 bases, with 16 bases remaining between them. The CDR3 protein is CASSRLGMGDEQYF. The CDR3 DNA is TGTGCCAGCAGCCGTTTAGGGATGGGAGACGAGCAGTACTTC.

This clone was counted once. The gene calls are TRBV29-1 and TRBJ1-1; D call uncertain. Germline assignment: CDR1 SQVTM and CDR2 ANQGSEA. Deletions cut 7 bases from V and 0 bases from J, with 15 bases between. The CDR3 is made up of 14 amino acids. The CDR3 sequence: CSALGARVNTEAFF. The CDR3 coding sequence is TGCAGCGCCTTGGGCGCGCGCGTGAACACTGAAGCTTTCTTT.

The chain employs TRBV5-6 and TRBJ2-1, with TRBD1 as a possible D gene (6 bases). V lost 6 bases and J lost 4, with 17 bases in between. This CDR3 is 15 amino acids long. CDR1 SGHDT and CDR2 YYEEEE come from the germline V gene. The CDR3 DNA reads TGTGCCAGCAACCCGGACAGTCAGGGGTACAATGAGCAGTTCTTC. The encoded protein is CASNPDSQGYNEQFF.

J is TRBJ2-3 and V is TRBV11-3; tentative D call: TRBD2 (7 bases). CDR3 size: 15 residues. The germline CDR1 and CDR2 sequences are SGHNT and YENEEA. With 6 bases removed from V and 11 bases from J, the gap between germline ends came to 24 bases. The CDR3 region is CASSRGGASESKQYF. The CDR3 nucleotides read TGTGCCAGCAGTCGAGGGGGGGCCTCCGAGTCTAAGCAGTATTTT.

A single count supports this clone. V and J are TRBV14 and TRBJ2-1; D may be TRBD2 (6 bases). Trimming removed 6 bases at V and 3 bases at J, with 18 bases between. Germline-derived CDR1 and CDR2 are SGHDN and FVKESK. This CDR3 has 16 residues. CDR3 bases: TGTGCCAGCAGGGGTGGACTTCGGGGGAGCTACAATGAGCAGTTCTTC. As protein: CASRGGLRGSYNEQFF. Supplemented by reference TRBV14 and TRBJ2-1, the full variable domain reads EAGVTQFPSHSVIEKGQTVTLRCDPISGHDNLYWYRRVMGKEIKFLLHFVKESKQDESGMPNNRFLAERTGGTYSTLKVQPAELEDSGVYFCASRGGLRGSYNEQFFGPGTRLTVL.

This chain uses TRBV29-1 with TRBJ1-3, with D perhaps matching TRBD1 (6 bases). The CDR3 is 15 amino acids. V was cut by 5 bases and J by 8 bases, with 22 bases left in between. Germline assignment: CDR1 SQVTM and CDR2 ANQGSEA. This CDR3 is CSVPGQRRPRYTIYF. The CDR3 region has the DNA TGCAGCGTTCCCGGACAGCGGAGGCCGAGATACACCATATATTTT.

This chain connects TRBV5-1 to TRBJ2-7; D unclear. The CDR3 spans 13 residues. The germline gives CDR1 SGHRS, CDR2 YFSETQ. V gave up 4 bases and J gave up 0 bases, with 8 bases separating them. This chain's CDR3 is CASSPYGSYEQYF. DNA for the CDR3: TGCGCCAGCAGCCCATACGGCTCCTACGAGCAGTACTTC.

The CDR3 nucleotides are TGTGCCTGGAGTGTACATGGGCTCCTCAACTATGGCTACACCTTC. Protein sequence: CAWSVHGLLNYGYTF. V and J are TRBV30 and TRBJ1-2; no definite D call. This CDR3 comprises 15 residues. Trimming pared 0 bases from V and 2 bases from J, leaving 13 bases between. Looked up from germline, CDR1 is GTSNPN and CDR2 is SVGIG (reference sequence). Looking up the rest from reference TRBV30 and TRBJ1-2 gives the full variable domain: SQTIHQWPATLVQPVGSPLSLECTVEGTSNPNLYWYRQAAGRGLQLLFYSVGIGQISSEVPQNLSASRPQDRQFILSSKKLLLSDSGFYLCAWSVHGLLNYGYTFGSGTRLTVV.